This TCR beta chain was found in a study of vaccination and CD4 T cells after COVID-19. Study-level background: Post-vaccine specimens were obtained a median around 79 days after dose two (range 14 to 241).

Scientists ran DNA taken from cultured CD4+ T cells through the Oncomine TCR Beta short-read assay for sequencing. TCRdb redid the calling of the PCR reads with MiXCR, one entry per CDR3 protein. The sample lists some 10,000 distinct CDR3 sequences, around 73% occurring once. The treatment here: approximately nine-day PBMC culture with coronavirus spike peptide pools or control peptides (ViraFEST assay). Comment on this clonotype: Its antigen is as yet unknown.

V lost 3 bases to trimming and J lost 7 bases; unmatched junction nucleotides: 14. This CDR3 has 16 amino acids. The germline gives CDR1 MNHEY, CDR2 SVGAGI. The receptor was isolated from a human donor who had recovered from COVID-19. This sequence joins TRBV6-5 and TRBJ2-5, with 7 nucleotides matching TRBD2. Sequenced input: CD4+ T cells from blood, cultured in vitro. Here the CDR3 reads CASSYDYSGSSGTQYF. DNA for the CDR3: TGTGCCAGCAGTTATGATTATAGCGGGTCCTCGGGGACCCAGTACTTC.